Listed below are T cell receptor beta chains from one sample, sequenced in a study of blood T cell repertoires in COVID-19. Measured with immunoSEQ multiplex PCR; TCRdb has only the in-frame clones, and not every one. The table has more than 55,000 clones, 86% seen once. The sequencing sample was made of peripheral blood. The source is a man aged 50 to 60 with active COVID-19. Each CDR3 is given with its conserved first and last residue.

j_gene,v_gene,CDR3aa
TRBJ2-1,TRBV18,CASSPQRGAYNEQFF
TRBJ2-3,TRBV7-8,CASSIMLASTDTQYF
TRBJ1-3,TRBV4-2,CASSGSQGASGNTIYF
TRBJ2-5,TRBV10-3,CAISTSGGRRETQYF
TRBJ2-7,TRBV6-5,CASSYSEGRDEQYF
TRBJ2-3,TRBV5-1,CASSNTGSTDTQYF
TRBJ1-6,TRBV3-1/TRBV3-2,CASSPRDSRNSPLHF
TRBJ1-6,TRBV5-6,CASSFLAGSAVSPLHF
TRBJ1-2,TRBV6-5,CASRRTGTNYGYTF
TRBJ1-1,TRBV9,CASSTRTDGYTEAFF
TRBJ1-1,TRBV5-1,CASSLGTGLHTEAFF
TRBJ1-6,TRBV6-2/TRBV6-3,CASSPNLRGESPLHF
TRBJ2-6,TRBV13,CASSLRQGALGANVLTF
TRBJ2-2,TRBV4-1,CASSQKAGTGTVGELFF
TRBJ2-1,TRBV4-3,CASSQDALAGRRDEQFF
TRBJ2-3,TRBV18,CASSPYRASTDTQYF
TRBJ1-1,TRBV25-1,CASRRTGGTEAFF
TRBJ1-2,TRBV6-6,CASSYSGQGIYGYTF
TRBJ1-3,TRBV20-1,CSASQGGGSGNTIYF
TRBJ2-3,TRBV28,CASGRGTSAGVPDTQYF
TRBJ2-2,TRBV9,CASSVRQGGPGELFF
TRBJ2-3,TRBV6-5,CATGSDTQYF
TRBJ2-6,TRBV27,CASRPDRVLSGANVLTF
TRBJ1-1,TRBV6-5,CASSKRQGGVTEAFF
TRBJ2-1,TRBV4-2,CASSQSSGTDEQFF